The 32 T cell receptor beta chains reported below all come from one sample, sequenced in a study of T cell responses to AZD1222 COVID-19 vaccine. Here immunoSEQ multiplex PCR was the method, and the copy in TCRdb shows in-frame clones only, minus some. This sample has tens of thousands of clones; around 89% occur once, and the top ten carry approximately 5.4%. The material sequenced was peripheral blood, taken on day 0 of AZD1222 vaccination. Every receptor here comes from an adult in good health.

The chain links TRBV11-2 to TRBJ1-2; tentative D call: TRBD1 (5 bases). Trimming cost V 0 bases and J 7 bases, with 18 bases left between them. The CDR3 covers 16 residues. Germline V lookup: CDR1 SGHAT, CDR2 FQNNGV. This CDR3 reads CASSLDGGYGPLGYTF. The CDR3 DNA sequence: TGTGCCAGCAGCTTAGACGGGGGGTACGGACCTCTTGGCTACACCTTC.

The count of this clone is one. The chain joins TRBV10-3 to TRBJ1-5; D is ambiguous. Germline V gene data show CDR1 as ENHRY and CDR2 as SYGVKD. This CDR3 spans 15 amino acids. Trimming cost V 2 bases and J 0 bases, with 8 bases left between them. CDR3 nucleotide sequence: TGTGCCATCAGTGAGCGAGCAGCTAGCAATCAGCCCCAGCATTTT. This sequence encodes CAISERAASNQPQHF.

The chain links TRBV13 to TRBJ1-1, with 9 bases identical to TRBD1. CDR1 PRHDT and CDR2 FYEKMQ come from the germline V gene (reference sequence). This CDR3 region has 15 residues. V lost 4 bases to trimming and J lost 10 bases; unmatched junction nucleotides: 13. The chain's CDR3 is CASSSLQDRGIGAFF. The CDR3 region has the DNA TGTGCCAGCAGCTCACTCCAGGACAGGGGAATAGGAGCTTTCTTT.

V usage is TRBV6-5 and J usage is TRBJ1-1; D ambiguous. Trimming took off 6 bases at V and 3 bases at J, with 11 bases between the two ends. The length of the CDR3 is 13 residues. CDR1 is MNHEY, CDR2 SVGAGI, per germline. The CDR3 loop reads CASSPDWDTEAFF. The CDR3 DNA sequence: TGTGCCAGCAGCCCCGATTGGGACACTGAAGCTTTCTTT.

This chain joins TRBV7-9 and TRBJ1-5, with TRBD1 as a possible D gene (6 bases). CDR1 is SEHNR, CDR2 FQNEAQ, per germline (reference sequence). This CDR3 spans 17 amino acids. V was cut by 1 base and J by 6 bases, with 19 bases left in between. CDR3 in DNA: TGTGCCAGCAGCTTAGGCGGGGCGGGGGCGAGTACTCAGCCCCAGCATTTT. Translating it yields CASSLGGAGASTQPQHF.

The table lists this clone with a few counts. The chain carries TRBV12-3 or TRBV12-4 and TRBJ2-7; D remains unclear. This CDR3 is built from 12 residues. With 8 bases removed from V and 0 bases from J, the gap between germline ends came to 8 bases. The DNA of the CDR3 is TGTGCCAGCTGTGGTAGCTCCTACGAGCAGTACTTC. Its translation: CASCGSSYEQYF.

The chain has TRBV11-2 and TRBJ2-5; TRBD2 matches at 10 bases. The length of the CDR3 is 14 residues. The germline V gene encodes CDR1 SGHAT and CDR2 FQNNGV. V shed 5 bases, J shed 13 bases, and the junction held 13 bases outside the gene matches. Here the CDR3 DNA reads TGTGCCAGCAGCGACACTAGCGGGGTGGGCGCTATGTACTTC. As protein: CASSDTSGVGAMYF.

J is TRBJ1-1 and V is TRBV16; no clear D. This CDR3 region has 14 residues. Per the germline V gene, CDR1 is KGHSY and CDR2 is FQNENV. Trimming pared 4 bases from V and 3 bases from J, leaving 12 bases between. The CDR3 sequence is CASSPGRMDTEAFF. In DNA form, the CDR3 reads TGTGCCAGCAGCCCTGGGAGGATGGACACTGAAGCTTTCTTT.

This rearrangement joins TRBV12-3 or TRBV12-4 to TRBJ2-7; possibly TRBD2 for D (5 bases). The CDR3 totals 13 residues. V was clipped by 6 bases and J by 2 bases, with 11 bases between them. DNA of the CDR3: TGTGCCAGCAGCCTGCGGGTAGCCTACGAGCAGTACTTC. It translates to CASSLRVAYEQYF.

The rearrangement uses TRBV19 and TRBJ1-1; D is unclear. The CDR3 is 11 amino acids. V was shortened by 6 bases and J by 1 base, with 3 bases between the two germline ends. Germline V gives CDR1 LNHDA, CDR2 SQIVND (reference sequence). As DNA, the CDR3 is TGTGCCAGTAGGACGAACACTGAAGCTTTCTTT. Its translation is CASRTNTEAFF.

CDR3 nucleotides: TGCGCCAGCAGCTTGGCAGGACTGAACACCGGGGAGCTGTTTTTT. This codes for CASSLAGLNTGELFF. This chain uses TRBV5-1 with TRBJ2-2, with D perhaps matching TRBD2 (5 bases). The CDR3 spans 15 residues. Germline V gene data show CDR1 as SGHRS and CDR2 as YFSETQ. Deletions cut 0 bases from V and 1 base from J, with 7 bases between.

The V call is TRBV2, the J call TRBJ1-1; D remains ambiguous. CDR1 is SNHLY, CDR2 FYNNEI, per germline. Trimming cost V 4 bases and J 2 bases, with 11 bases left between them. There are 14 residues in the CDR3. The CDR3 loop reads CASSARLFNTEAFF. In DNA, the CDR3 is TGTGCCAGCAGTGCAAGGTTATTCAACACTGAAGCTTTCTTT.

The chain's CDR3 is CSVETDRLYGYTF. In DNA, the CDR3 is TGCAGCGTCGAAACCGACAGACTATATGGCTACACCTTC. V is TRBV29-1 and J is TRBJ1-2; a weak D match, TRBD1 (5 bases). CDR1 and CDR2 from the germline V gene are SQVTM and ANQGSEA. The length of the CDR3 is 13 residues. Between the trimmed V and J ends, which lost 6 bases and 5 bases, there was a span of 16 bases.

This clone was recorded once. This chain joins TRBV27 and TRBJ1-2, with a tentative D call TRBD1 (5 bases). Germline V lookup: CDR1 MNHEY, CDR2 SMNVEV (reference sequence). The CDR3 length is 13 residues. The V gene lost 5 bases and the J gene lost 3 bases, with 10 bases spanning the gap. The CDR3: CASSNRLHYGYTF. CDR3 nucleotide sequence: TGTGCCAGCAGTAACAGGCTACACTATGGCTACACCTTC.

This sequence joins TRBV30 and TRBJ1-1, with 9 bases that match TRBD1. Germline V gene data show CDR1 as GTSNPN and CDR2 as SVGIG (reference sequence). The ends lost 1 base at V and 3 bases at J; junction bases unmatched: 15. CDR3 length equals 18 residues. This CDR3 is CAWSGDGQGSVLHTEAFF. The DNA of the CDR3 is TGTGCCTGGAGTGGAGATGGACAGGGGTCCGTTTTGCACACTGAAGCTTTCTTT.

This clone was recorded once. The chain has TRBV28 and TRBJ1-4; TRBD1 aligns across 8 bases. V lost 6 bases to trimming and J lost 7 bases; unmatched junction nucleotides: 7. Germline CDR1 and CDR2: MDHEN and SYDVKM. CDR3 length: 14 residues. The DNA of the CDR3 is TGTGCCAGCAGCCCGGGAACAGGGGGTGAAAAACTGTTTTTT. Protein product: CASSPGTGGEKLFF. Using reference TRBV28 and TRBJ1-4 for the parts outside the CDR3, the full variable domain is DVKVTQSSRYLVKRTGEKVFLECVQDMDHENMFWYRQDPGLGLRLIYFSYDVKMKEKGDIPEGYSVSREKKERFSLILESASTNQTSMYLCASSPGTGGEKLFFGSGTQLSVL.

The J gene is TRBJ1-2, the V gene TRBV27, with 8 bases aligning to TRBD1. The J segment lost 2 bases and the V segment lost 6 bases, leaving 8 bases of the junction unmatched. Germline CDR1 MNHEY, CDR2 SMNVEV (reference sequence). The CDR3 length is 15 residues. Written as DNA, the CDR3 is TGTGCCAGCAGCCGCTCTTGGACAGGGAACTATGGCTACACCTTC. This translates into CASSRSWTGNYGYTF.

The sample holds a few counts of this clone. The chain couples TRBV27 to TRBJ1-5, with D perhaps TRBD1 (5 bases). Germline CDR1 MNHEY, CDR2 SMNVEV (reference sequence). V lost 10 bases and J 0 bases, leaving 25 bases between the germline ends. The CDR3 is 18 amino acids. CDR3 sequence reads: CATSVKPPGATSNQPQHF. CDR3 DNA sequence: TGTGCCACTTCGGTAAAACCCCCCGGGGCGACTAGCAATCAGCCCCAGCATTTT.

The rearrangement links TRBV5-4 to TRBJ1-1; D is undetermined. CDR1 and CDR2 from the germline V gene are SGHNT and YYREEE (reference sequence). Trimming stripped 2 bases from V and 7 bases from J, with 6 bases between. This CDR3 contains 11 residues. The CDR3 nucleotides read TGTGCCAGCAGCTTCTTAGGTGAAGCTTTCTTT. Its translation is CASSFLGEAFF.

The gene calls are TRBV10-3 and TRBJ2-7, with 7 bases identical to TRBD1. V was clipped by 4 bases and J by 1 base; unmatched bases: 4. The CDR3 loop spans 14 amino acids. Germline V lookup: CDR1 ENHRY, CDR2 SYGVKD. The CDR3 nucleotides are TGTGCCATCAGTGGACAGGGTCCTTCCTACGAGCAGTACTTC. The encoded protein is CAISGQGPSYEQYF.

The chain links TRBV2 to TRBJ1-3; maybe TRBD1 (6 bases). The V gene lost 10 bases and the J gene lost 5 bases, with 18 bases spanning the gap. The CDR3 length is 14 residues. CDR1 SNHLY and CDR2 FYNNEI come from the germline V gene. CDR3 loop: CANSPLQGRNTIYF. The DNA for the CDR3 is TGTGCCAACTCACCTTTACAGGGACGAAACACCATATATTTT.

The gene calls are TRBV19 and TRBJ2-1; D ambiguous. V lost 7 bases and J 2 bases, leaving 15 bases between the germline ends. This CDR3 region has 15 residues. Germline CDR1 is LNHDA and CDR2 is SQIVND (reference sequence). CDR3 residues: CASTTGGSPYNEQFF. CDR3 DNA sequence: TGTGCCAGTACCACCGGCGGCAGTCCCTACAATGAGCAGTTCTTC.

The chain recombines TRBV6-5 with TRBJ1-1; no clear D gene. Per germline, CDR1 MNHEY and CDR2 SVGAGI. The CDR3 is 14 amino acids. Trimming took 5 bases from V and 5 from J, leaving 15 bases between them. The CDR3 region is CASSRLQGSTEAFF. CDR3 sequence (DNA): TGTGCCAGCAGTCGTCTTCAAGGGTCGACTGAAGCTTTCTTT.

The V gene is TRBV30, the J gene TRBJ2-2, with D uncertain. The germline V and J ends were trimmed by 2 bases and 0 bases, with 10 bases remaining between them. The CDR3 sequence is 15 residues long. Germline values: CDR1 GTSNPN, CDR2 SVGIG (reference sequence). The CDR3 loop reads CAWSLRLTNTGELFF. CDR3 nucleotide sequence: TGTGCCTGGAGTCTAAGACTCACGAACACCGGGGAGCTGTTTTTT.

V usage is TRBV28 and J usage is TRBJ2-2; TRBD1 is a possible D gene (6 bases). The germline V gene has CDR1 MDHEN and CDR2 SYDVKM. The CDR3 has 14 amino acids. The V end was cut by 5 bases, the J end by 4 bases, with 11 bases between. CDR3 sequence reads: CASSRQVSTGELFF. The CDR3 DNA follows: TGTGCCAGCAGTCGACAGGTTTCCACCGGGGAGCTGTTTTTT.

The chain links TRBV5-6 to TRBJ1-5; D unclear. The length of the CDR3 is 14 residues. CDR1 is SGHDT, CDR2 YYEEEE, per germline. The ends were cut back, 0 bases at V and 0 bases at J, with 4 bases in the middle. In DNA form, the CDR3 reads TGTGCCAGCAGCTTGGGGTATAGCAATCAGCCCCAGCATTTT. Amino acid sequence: CASSLGYSNQPQHF.

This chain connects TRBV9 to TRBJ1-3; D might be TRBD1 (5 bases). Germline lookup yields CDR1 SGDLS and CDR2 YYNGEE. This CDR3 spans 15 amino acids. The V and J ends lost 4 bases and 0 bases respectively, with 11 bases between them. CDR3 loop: CASSKGRDSGNTIYF. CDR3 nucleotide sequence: TGTGCCAGCAGCAAGGGGAGGGACTCTGGAAACACCATATATTTT.

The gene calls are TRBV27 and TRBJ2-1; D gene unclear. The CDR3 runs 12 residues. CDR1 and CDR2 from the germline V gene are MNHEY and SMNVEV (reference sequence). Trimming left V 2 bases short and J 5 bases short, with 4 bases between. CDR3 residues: CASSLTNNEQFF. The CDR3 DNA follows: TGTGCCAGCAGTTTAACCAACAATGAGCAGTTCTTC.

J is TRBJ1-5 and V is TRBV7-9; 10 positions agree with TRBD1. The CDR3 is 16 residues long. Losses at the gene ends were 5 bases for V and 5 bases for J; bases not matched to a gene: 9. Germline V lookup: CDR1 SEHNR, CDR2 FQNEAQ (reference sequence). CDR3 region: CASSTPGQGLDQPQHF. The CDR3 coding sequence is TGTGCCAGCAGCACGCCGGGACAGGGGTTGGATCAGCCCCAGCATTTT.

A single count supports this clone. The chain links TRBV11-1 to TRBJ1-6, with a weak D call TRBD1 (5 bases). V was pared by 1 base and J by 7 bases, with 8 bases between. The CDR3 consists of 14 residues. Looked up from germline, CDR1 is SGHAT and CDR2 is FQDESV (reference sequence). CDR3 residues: CASSLDRQNSPLHF. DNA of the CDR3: TGTGCCAGCAGCTTAGACAGACAGAATTCACCCCTCCACTTT. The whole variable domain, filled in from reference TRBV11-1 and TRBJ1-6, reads EAEVAQSPRYKITEKSQAVAFWCDPISGHATLYWYRQILGQGPELLVQFQDESVVDDSQLPKDRFSAERLKGVDSTLKIQPAELGDSAMYLCASSLDRQNSPLHFGNGTRLTVT.

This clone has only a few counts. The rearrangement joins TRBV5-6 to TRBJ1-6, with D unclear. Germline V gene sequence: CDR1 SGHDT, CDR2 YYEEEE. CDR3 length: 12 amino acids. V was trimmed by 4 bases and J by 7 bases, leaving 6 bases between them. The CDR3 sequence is CASSVMNSPLHF. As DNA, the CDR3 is TGTGCCAGCAGCGTCATGAATTCACCCCTCCACTTT.

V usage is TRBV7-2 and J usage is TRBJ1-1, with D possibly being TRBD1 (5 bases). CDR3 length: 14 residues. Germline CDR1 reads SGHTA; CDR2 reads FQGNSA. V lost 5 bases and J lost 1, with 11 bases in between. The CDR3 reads CASSLLGQNTEAFF. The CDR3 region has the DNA TGTGCCAGCAGCCTTCTCGGACAGAACACTGAAGCTTTCTTT.